This TCR beta chain originates from a study of T cells after yellow fever vaccination (dated by TCRdb to between 2018 and 2020). General notes on the study: The SMART-Seq v4 Ultra Low Input RNA kit was used to prepare libraries from fractions with low cell numbers. To track T-cell clones before and after primary and booster YFV17D yellow fever vaccination, bulk TCR alpha and beta repertoires were sequenced longitudinally. Two healthy male donors, one aged 18 to 30 and one aged 30 to 40 years, were included in the cohort. Blood was collected at multiple timepoints before and after primary and secondary immunization, and bulk PBMC replicates and cell subsets were isolated.

TCR cDNA was made using 5'RACE template switching, a step that added a universal primer site and unique molecular identifiers. Priming for cDNA synthesis came from both the TCR alpha and TCR beta constant segments. Two PCR steps were used to amplify libraries, with sample barcodes and sequencing adapters being added in the second step. Sequencing of libraries was performed on Illumina HiSeq 2500 (2x100 bp) or NovaSeq (2x150 bp). Regarding the original processing steps: Reads were demultiplexed and collapsed into UMI consensus sequences with MIGEC, and V(D)J alignment was performed with MiXCR. Using edgeR on replicate PBMC samples, clonotypes were called vaccine-responding if FDR was below 0.01 and the log2 fold change was above 5 up to day 15. Each bulk clonotype was labeled CD4 or CD8 based on which sequenced repertoire, CD4 or CD8, contained the clonotype at higher abundance. TCRdb reanalyzed the raw reads on its own, using fastp at Q25 for trimming and MiXCR for clone calling, and kept in-frame beta chains. Identical CDR3 protein sequences are pooled into one entry, listed with their most common genes and DNA. Here the V and J calls rest on TCRdb's processing, not on the authors' analysis. The sample has just under 600,000 distinct CDR3 sequences on record, 13% of them singletons. The ten most abundant clones make up around 15% of the sample.

For this clonotype: Its antigen is currently not known. Base qualities were left out, and no much larger clone turns up one base away.

Germline trimming: 7 bases from V, 6 bases from J; junction bases outside gene matches: 6. The CDR3 sequence holds 14 residues, the cysteine and phenylalanine included. Left in the record is the CDR3 DNA by itself, 42 bases read in frame from the first base. CDR1 and CDR2 are drawn from the germline V gene: MNHNS, SASEGT. Points the paper makes about the study in general: Compared with the primary T-cell response, the secondary T-cell response was weaker but faster, peaking on day 5 rather than day 15. A small share of clonotypes was detected in both CD4 and CD8 compartments, with the overlap likely arising from convergent recombination. Most clones expanded after primary vaccination were re-detected after the booster (96% of CD4 and around 86% of CD8), suggesting broad memory maintenance. Because abundant contaminating clonotypes from the bulk population could be contained in FACS-sorted repertoires, computational filtering was required. Because only a couple of donors were included in the study, the extent to which the findings can be generalized is limited.

What the treatment or condition label conveys for this sample: live attenuated yellow fever vaccine strain. At every blood-draw timepoint, two biological replicates of bulk PBMCs were collected. A standard Ficoll-Paque protocol was used to isolate PBMCs from peripheral blood. RNA was extracted with TriZol from bulk PBMCs, CD4 and CD8 fractions, and dextramer-positive and dextramer-negative fractions. This clonotype was sampled from a man in his thirties or forties who received the YFV17D yellow fever vaccine. The V and J segments used are TRBV6-1 and TRBJ2-1; TRBD2 matches 10 bases in the middle. This specimen was PBMCs, taken on the day of the yellow fever booster vaccination. The nucleotide sequence reads as follows: TGTGCCAGCAAAGTACTAGCGGGGTCCAATGAGCAGTTCTTC. Translation gives CASKVLAGSNEQFF.